The next 20 T cell receptor beta chains were all read from a single sample in a study of siplizumab effects on memory and regulatory T cells. The method was immunoSEQ multiplex PCR; TCRdb's version includes in-frame clones alone and lacks a portion of them. Of about 50,000 clones in the sample, around 97% were seen once. The sequenced sample consisted of naive CD8+ T cells sorted from blood. The receptor source for this set is a human donor in good health.

The chain employs TRBV10-3 and TRBJ2-5; D unresolved. There are 14 residues in the CDR3. The V end was cut by 1 base, the J end by 2 bases, with 8 bases between. The germline V gene has CDR1 ENHRY and CDR2 SYGVKD. The CDR3 coding sequence is TGTGCCATCAGTGAGTTAGAACAGCAAGAGACCCAGTACTTC. Translated: CAISELEQQETQYF.

The chain couples TRBV5-1 to TRBJ2-2; 12 bases fit TRBD2. The J segment lost 6 bases and the V segment lost 4 bases, leaving 10 bases of the junction unmatched. The CDR3 has 17 amino acids. Germline V gives CDR1 SGHRS, CDR2 YFSETQ. CDR3 bases: TGCGCCAGCAGCGAGGGAGCTAGCGGGAGGGCGGCCGGGGAGCTGTTTTTT. It specifies CASSEGASGRAAGELFF.

The gene calls are TRBV5-4 and TRBJ2-2; TRBD1 aligns across 9 bases. The V and J ends lost 4 bases and 5 bases, in that order; junction bases with no gene match: 3. CDR1 and CDR2 from the germline V gene are SGHNT and YYREEE (reference sequence). The CDR3 spans 14 residues. The CDR3 bases are TGTGCCAGCAGCGCCGGGACAGGGACCGGGGAGCTGTTTTTT. It encodes CASSAGTGTGELFF.

CDR3 sequence: CSGGYRGDDEQFF. DNA of the CDR3: TGCAGCGGGGGCTACAGGGGGGACGATGAGCAGTTCTTC. The V and J genes are TRBV29-1 and TRBJ2-1; 8 nucleotides agree with TRBD1. The CDR3 is made up of 13 amino acids. Germline loops: CDR1 SQVTM, CDR2 ANQGSEA. The ends lost 7 bases at V and 8 bases at J; junction bases unmatched: 10.

V gene TRBV7-2 combines with J gene TRBJ2-1, with unresolved D. Germline values: CDR1 SGHTA, CDR2 FQGNSA. Trimming shortened V by 1 base and J by 6 bases, and 13 bases separated the two germline ends. The CDR3 is 15 amino acids. The CDR3 coding sequence is TGTGCCAGCAGCTTAGAAACCCAAAATATCAATGAGCAGTTCTTC. Its translation: CASSLETQNINEQFF.

This chain joins TRBV9 and TRBJ2-7; D is perhaps TRBD1 (5 bases). CDR1 and CDR2 (germline): SGDLS, YYNGEE. This CDR3 is built from 13 residues. Trimming left V 4 bases short and J 5 bases short, with 13 bases between. The CDR3 DNA sequence: TGTGCCAGCAGCCTCGGCAGGGCGGACGAGCAGTACTTC. Encoded protein: CASSLGRADEQYF.

The chain employs TRBV27 and TRBJ2-7, with 7 bases identical to TRBD1. This CDR3 contains 15 residues. V lost 8 bases and J lost 3; bases outside the gene matches: 13. Germline V gene data show CDR1 as MNHEY and CDR2 as SMNVEV (reference sequence). The CDR3 region has the DNA TGTGCCAGCGCTGTCGCAGGGACAGCCCGCTACGAGCAGTACTTC. Amino acid sequence: CASAVAGTARYEQYF.

The DNA of the CDR3 is TGTGCCAGCTCCCCTAACGCGGGGCCGGCCTACGAGCAGTACTTC. This sequence encodes CASSPNAGPAYEQYF. V usage is TRBV27 and J usage is TRBJ2-7; tentative D call: TRBD2 (6 bases). Germline V gene sequence: CDR1 MNHEY, CDR2 SMNVEV (reference sequence). The length of the CDR3 is 15 residues. The V and J ends lost 8 bases and 2 bases respectively, with 19 bases between them.

The chain has TRBV13 and TRBJ2-5; D unresolved. Deletions cut 5 bases from V and 5 bases from J, with 6 bases between. The germline CDR1 and CDR2 sequences are PRHDT and FYEKMQ (reference sequence). This CDR3 has 11 residues. The CDR3 reads CASSTHETQYF. In DNA form, the CDR3 reads TGTGCCAGCAGCACCCACGAGACCCAGTACTTC.

This rearrangement joins TRBV13 to TRBJ2-3, with D perhaps TRBD1 (5 bases). V lost 5 bases, J lost 1 base, and 10 bases lay in between. This CDR3 has 14 residues. The germline gives CDR1 PRHDT, CDR2 FYEKMQ (reference sequence). The DNA of the CDR3 is TGTGCCAGCAGCCAACAACAGGGCACAGATACGCAGTATTTT. Residues: CASSQQQGTDTQYF.

This chain links TRBV2 with TRBJ2-2; the D gene could be TRBD1 or TRBD2 (7 bases each). V was pared by 3 bases and J by 4 bases, with 12 bases between. CDR1 SNHLY and CDR2 FYNNEI come from the germline V gene. The CDR3 covers 15 residues. CDR3 DNA sequence: TGTGCCAGCAGTGACCCCAGGGGGGGCACCGGGGAGCTGTTTTTT. Residues: CASSDPRGGTGELFF.

V gene TRBV5-4 combines with J gene TRBJ2-1; no reliable D call. The ends were cut back, 2 bases at V and 4 bases at J, with 10 bases in the middle. Germline assignment: CDR1 SGHNT and CDR2 YYREEE (reference sequence). This CDR3 has 14 residues. CDR3 region: CASSFQPQYNEQFF. In DNA form, the CDR3 reads TGTGCCAGCAGCTTCCAACCTCAATACAATGAGCAGTTCTTC.

The chain links TRBV7-3 to TRBJ2-1; 9 bases are shared with TRBD2. Germline V gene data show CDR1 as SGHTA and CDR2 as FQGTGA. J gave up 4 bases and V 2 bases, and 6 bases lay outside the gene matches. The CDR3 totals 16 residues. The CDR3 nucleotides read TGTGCCAGCAGCTTATCCCTAGCGGGGCCATACAATGAGCAGTTCTTC. This translates into CASSLSLAGPYNEQFF.

V and J are TRBV19 and TRBJ2-3, with a weak D call TRBD1 (6 bases). This CDR3 is 17 amino acids long. Germline loops: CDR1 LNHDA, CDR2 SQIVND (reference sequence). V was clipped by 5 bases and J by 1 base, with 19 bases between them. Written as DNA, the CDR3 is TGTGCCAGTAGTCCTCAAAGGGACACAGGCGGCACAGATACGCAGTATTTT. This encodes CASSPQRDTGGTDTQYF.

The rearrangement uses TRBV6-5 and TRBJ2-3; tentatively, D is TRBD1 or TRBD2 (5 bases each). Between the trimmed V and J ends, which lost 9 bases and 4 bases, there was a span of 20 bases. The germline CDR1 and CDR2 sequences are MNHEY and SVGAGI. The CDR3 is 15 residues long. The DNA of the CDR3 is TGTGCCAGTTGTACCGGGGCAGGGCGCGCAGATACGCAGTATTTT. Protein sequence: CASCTGAGRADTQYF.

The rearrangement links TRBV11-3 to TRBJ2-1, with D perhaps TRBD2 (7 bases). The CDR3 extends over 19 amino acids. V was pared by 6 bases and J by 4 bases, with 28 bases between. Germline loops: CDR1 SGHNT, CDR2 YENEEA. In nucleotides, the CDR3 is TGTGCCAGCAGTTACACGAGGGGGAGGTGGCGGGAGTCTTACAATGAGCAGTTCTTC. Protein product: CASSYTRGRWRESYNEQFF.

V usage is TRBV29-1 and J usage is TRBJ1-4; D is unresolved. The germline V gene has CDR1 SQVTM and CDR2 ANQGSEA. The CDR3 runs to 12 residues. Trimming pared 6 bases from V and 5 bases from J, leaving 10 bases between. The CDR3 reads CSVTFKNEKLFF. For the CDR3, the DNA is TGCAGCGTAACTTTCAAGAATGAAAAACTGTTTTTT.

V usage is TRBV5-1 and J usage is TRBJ2-7, with D unresolved. The V end was cut by 0 bases, the J end by 7 bases, with 8 bases between. This CDR3 is 12 amino acids long. Germline V gene lookup returns CDR1 SGHRS and CDR2 YFSETQ. The CDR3 DNA reads TGCGCCAGCAGCTTGGCTCACGGGGAGCAGTACTTC. This encodes CASSLAHGEQYF.

This chain joins TRBV27 and TRBJ2-1; 8 bases align to TRBD1. Unmatched junction bases numbered 4, after V lost 7 bases and J lost 5 bases. Germline CDR1 and CDR2: MNHEY and SMNVEV (reference sequence). The CDR3 totals 13 residues. The CDR3 DNA sequence: TGTGCCAGCACCCGGACAGGGAACAATGAGCAGTTCTTC. Encoded protein: CASTRTGNNEQFF.

J is TRBJ1-2 and V is TRBV28; D perhaps matches TRBD1 (6 bases). This CDR3 region has 15 residues. Germline V CDR1 and CDR2: MDHEN, SYDVKM. The germline V and J ends were trimmed by 1 base and 2 bases, with 11 bases remaining between them. CDR3 sequence (DNA): TGTGCCAGCAGTTTATCAAGCGGGACAAACTATGGCTACACCTTC. Its protein product is CASSLSSGTNYGYTF.